One sample yielded the 3 T cell receptor beta chains listed below, sequenced in a study of shared clonotypes between healthy human individuals. TCRdb's copy holds only in-frame clones and misses some; the assay was immunoSEQ multiplex PCR. This table holds 850,000 to 1,100,000 clones, approximately 77% found once. Input material: memory CD4+ T cells from PBMCs. Subset reported: CD45RA-negative fraction. The receptors derive from a man aged 18 to 30 in good health. Some clones in this sample may be carry-over from other donors' samples.

This clone has only a few counts. The chain employs TRBV29-1 and TRBJ2-6; no clear D. Germline V gene data show CDR1 as SQVTM and CDR2 as ANQGSEA. This CDR3 contains 16 residues. V was clipped by 2 bases and J by 0 bases, with 11 bases between them. DNA for the CDR3: TGCAGCGTTGAAAAGGGCGGCAGCTCTGGGGCCAACGTCCTGACTTTC. It encodes CSVEKGGSSGANVLTF.

With respect to this clone: Other DNA sequences in the same sample also yield this CDR3. The CDR3 spells CASSLDRPYEQYF. CDR3 DNA sequence: TGTGCCAGCAGCTTAGACAGACCCTACGAGCAGTACTTC. This sequence joins TRBV11-2 and TRBJ2-7; D gene uncertain. V lost 0 bases and J lost 2, with 5 bases in between. The CDR3 is 13 amino acids. Germline loops: CDR1 SGHAT, CDR2 FQNNGV.

This sequence joins TRBV18 and TRBJ2-7; D unresolved. The CDR3 contains 13 residues. V was trimmed by 6 bases and J by 7 bases, leaving 16 bases between them. CDR1 is KGHSH and CDR2 is LQKENI in the germline V gene. The CDR3 region has the DNA TGTGCCAGCTCCTCGACCACCGGATATGAGCAGTACTTC. Translating it yields CASSSTTGYEQYF. Using reference TRBV18 and TRBJ2-7 for the parts outside the CDR3, the full variable domain is NAGVMQNPRHLVRRRGQEARLRCSPMKGHSHVYWYRQLPEEGLKFMVYLQKENIIDESGMPKERFSAEFPKEGPSILRIQQVVRGDSAAYFCASSSTTGYEQYFGPGTRLTVT.